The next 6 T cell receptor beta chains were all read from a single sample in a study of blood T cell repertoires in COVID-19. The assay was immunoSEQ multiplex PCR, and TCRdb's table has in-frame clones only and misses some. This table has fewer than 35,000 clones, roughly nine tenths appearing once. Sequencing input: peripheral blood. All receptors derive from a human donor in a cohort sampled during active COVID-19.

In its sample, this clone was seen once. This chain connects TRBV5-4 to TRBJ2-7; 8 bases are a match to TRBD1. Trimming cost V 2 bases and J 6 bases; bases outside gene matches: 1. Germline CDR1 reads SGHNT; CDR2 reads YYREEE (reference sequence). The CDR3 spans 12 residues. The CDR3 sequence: CASSLQGGEQYF. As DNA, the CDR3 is TGTGCCAGCAGCTTACAGGGGGGCGAGCAGTACTTC.

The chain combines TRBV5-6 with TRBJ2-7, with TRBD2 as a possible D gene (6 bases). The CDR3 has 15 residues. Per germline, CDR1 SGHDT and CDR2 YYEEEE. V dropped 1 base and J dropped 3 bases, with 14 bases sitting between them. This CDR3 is CASSLRGGHLYEQYF. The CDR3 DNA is TGTGCCAGCAGCTTGCGAGGAGGGCACCTCTACGAGCAGTACTTC.

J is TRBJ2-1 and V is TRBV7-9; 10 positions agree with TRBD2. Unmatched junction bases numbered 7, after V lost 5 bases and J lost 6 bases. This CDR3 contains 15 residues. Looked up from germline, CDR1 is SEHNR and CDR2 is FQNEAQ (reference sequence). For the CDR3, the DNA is TGTGCCAGCAGCCGTGTGAGCGGGAGGGCCAATGAGCAGTTCTTC. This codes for CASSRVSGRANEQFF.

Here the CDR3 DNA reads TGTGCCAGTAGTATATACGGGAACTCCTACGAGCAGTACTTC. It translates to CASSIYGNSYEQYF. V and J are TRBV19 and TRBJ2-7, with TRBD2 as a possible D gene (5 bases). This CDR3 has 14 residues. The V gene lost 2 bases and the J gene lost 0 bases, with 8 bases spanning the gap. The germline V gene has CDR1 LNHDA and CDR2 SQIVND (reference sequence).

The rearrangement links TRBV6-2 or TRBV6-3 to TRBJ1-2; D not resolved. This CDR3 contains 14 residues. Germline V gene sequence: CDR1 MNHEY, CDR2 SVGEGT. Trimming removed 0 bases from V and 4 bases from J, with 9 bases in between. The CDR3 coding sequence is TGTGCCAGCAGTTACTCGAAAGCAAGCTATGGCTACACCTTC. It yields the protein CASSYSKASYGYTF.

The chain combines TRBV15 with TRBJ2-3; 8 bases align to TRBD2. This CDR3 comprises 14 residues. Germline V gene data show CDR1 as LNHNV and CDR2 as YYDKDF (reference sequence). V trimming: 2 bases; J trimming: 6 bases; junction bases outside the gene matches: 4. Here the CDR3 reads CATSRRLASDTQYF. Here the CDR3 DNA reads TGTGCCACCAGCAGACGACTAGCGTCCGATACGCAGTATTTT.